These 31 T cell receptor beta chains were all obtained from the same sample, sequenced in a study of T-cell memory formation after mild COVID-19. MiXCR, run by TCRdb on the 5' RACE reads, gives a single entry per CDR3 protein. The repertoire has just under 350,000 distinct CDR3 sequences, around 13% of them found once; the top ten carry about 20%. The sample taken for sequencing was PBMCs or a T cell subset sorted from them (not recorded which). These receptor sequences come from a man aged 18 to 29 who had mild COVID-19 (a few samples of this study predate the infection). Cell type and time point are not known.

The chain links TRBV6-5 to TRBJ1-6; TRBD1 agrees at 9 bases. Germline loops: CDR1 MNHEY, CDR2 SVGAGI. The V segment lost 5 bases and the J segment 10 bases; nucleotides outside the gene matches: 9. There are 15 residues in the CDR3. CDR3 nucleotides: TGTGCCAGCAGTCGAGGGACAGGGAGGGACTCACCCCTCCACTTT. It specifies CASSRGTGRDSPLHF.

This clonotype was observed many times. The chain uses TRBV5-1 and TRBJ2-7; D not certain. Per germline, CDR1 SGHRS and CDR2 YFSETQ. The V and J ends lost 0 bases and 0 bases respectively, with 7 bases between them. CDR3 size: 14 residues. DNA of the CDR3: TGCGCCAGCAGCTTGGATCCGAGCTCCTACGAGCAGTACGTC. Its translation: CASSLDPSSYEQYV.

The chain links TRBV7-9 to TRBJ2-7, with D unclear. Germline V lookup: CDR1 SEHNR, CDR2 FQNEAQ (reference sequence). The length of the CDR3 is 12 residues. Trimming took off 3 bases at V and 7 bases at J, with 10 bases between the two ends. The CDR3 bases are TGTGCCAGCAGCTTCGAGTTGCGGGAGCAGTACTTC. As protein: CASSFELREQYF.

The sample holds a few counts of this clonotype. The chain is built from TRBV7-9 and TRBJ1-2; D ambiguous. The V gene lost 1 base and the J gene lost 2 bases, with 8 bases spanning the gap. The germline CDR1 and CDR2 sequences are SEHNR and FQNEAQ (reference sequence). This CDR3 is 14 amino acids long. The CDR3 loop is CASSLGPSNYGYTF. The CDR3 nucleotides read TGTGCCAGCAGCTTAGGTCCCAGCAACTATGGCTACACCTTC.

This sequence joins TRBV3-1 and TRBJ2-5, with a possible D match to TRBD1 (6 bases). With 1 base removed from V and 4 bases from J, the gap between germline ends came to 10 bases. The length of the CDR3 is 14 residues. Germline lookup yields CDR1 LGHDT and CDR2 YNNKEL (reference sequence). CDR3 nucleotides: TGTGCCAGCAGCCAAGGGCGCAGGGGAGAGACCCAGTACTTC. Its protein is CASSQGRRGETQYF.

Only a few counts were recorded for this clonotype. V usage is TRBV7-2 and J usage is TRBJ2-7; 10 bases are shared with TRBD2. Germline CDR1 and CDR2: SGHTA and FQGNSA. CDR3 size: 16 residues. After removal of 4 bases from V and 6 bases from J, the junction contained 12 bases not matched to a gene. The CDR3 DNA sequence: TGTGCCAGCAGCTCGGATAGCGGGGGGCGCCCTTTCGAGCAGTACGTC. It encodes CASSSDSGGRPFEQYV.

V gene TRBV5-1 combines with J gene TRBJ2-3; D uncertain. V dropped 0 bases and J dropped 4 bases, with 18 bases sitting between them. There are 17 residues in the CDR3. The germline CDR1 and CDR2 sequences are SGHRS and YFSETQ. This CDR3 is CASSLGTRPSGADTQYF. The CDR3, as DNA: TGCGCCAGCAGCTTGGGGACCCGGCCTTCTGGGGCAGATACGCAGTATTTT.

The genes are TRBV3-1 and TRBJ2-7; 7 bases align to TRBD1. The CDR3 loop spans 12 amino acids. Germline CDR1 reads LGHDT; CDR2 reads YNNKEL (reference sequence). J gave up 6 bases and V 4 bases, and 3 bases lay outside the gene matches. DNA of the CDR3: TGTGCCAGCAGCCGAGGGGGCGGCGAGCAGTACTTC. Amino acids: CASSRGGGEQYF.

This clonotype appeared a single time. CDR3 nucleotides: TGTGCCAGCGCCATACAGGGGGTGAACACTGAAGCTTTCTTT. Translation gives CASAIQGVNTEAFF. The chain has TRBV27 and TRBJ1-1; 8 positions match TRBD1. This CDR3 is 14 amino acids long. With V trimmed by 8 bases and J by 0 bases, 5 bases remained unmatched. Germline-derived CDR1 and CDR2 are MNHEY and SMNVEV (reference sequence).

J is TRBJ2-3 and V is TRBV7-3, with 7 bases identical to TRBD1. The V gene's germline CDR1 is SGHTA and CDR2 FQGTGA. Trimming at V came to 4 bases and at J to 3 bases, leaving 4 bases not matched to a gene. The CDR3 has 14 amino acids. The CDR3 region is CASSSATGTDTQYF. The CDR3 nucleotides are TGTGCCAGCAGCTCCGCGACAGGGACAGATACGCAGTATTTT.

The CDR3 nucleotides are TGCAGTGGCAGGTGGGGTCAAGAGACCCAGTACTTC. It is translated as CSGRWGQETQYF. This chain links TRBV20-1 with TRBJ2-5; no reliable D call. Germline CDR1 DFQATT, CDR2 SNEGSKA (reference sequence). This CDR3 has 12 residues. Trimming shortened V by 7 bases and J by 2 bases, and 11 bases separated the two germline ends.

This clonotype has just a few counts. The chain employs TRBV4-1 and TRBJ2-7; D is unresolved. Germline assignment: CDR1 MGHRA and CDR2 YSYEKL. This CDR3 spans 15 amino acids. The germline V and J ends were trimmed by 0 bases and 0 bases, with 9 bases remaining between them. CDR3 in DNA: TGCGCCAGCAGCCAAGATGTGGCAGTCTCCTACGAGCAGTACTTC. This gives the protein CASSQDVAVSYEQYF.

This clonotype appeared a few times. The gene calls are TRBV25-1 and TRBJ1-1, with D unresolved. Germline V gene lookup returns CDR1 MGHDK and CDR2 SYGVNS. V shed 7 bases and J shed 5 bases, with 17 bases lying between them. The CDR3 is 14 residues long. CDR3: CASTSYLAGTEAFF. CDR3 coding DNA: TGTGCCAGCACATCCTACCTTGCGGGGACTGAAGCTTTCTTT.

This clonotype was recorded a few times. The rearrangement uses TRBV30 and TRBJ2-3; the D is unclear. The germline gives CDR1 GTSNPN, CDR2 SVGIG (reference sequence). CDR3 length equals 11 residues. Trimming cost V 0 bases and J 7 bases, with 5 bases left between them. Here the CDR3 DNA reads TGTGCCTGGAGTGTATTGAATACGCAGTATTTT. It specifies CAWSVLNTQYF.

The chain carries TRBV12-3 or TRBV12-4 and TRBJ2-7; D possibly matches TRBD1 or TRBD2 (5 bases each). Trimming pared 3 bases from V and 5 bases from J, leaving 14 bases between. The CDR3 is 14 residues long. The CDR3: CASSFGGFRNEQYF. As DNA, the CDR3 is TGTGCCAGCAGTTTTGGGGGATTCCGGAACGAGCAGTACTTC.

The sample holds many counts of this clonotype. The chain combines TRBV3-1 with TRBJ2-1; D is tentatively TRBD1 or TRBD2 (5 bases each). V lost 5 bases, J lost 3 bases, and 17 bases lay in between. CDR1 and CDR2 from the germline V gene are LGHDT and YNNKEL (reference sequence). The CDR3 runs to 16 residues. CDR3 in amino acids: CASSEGRAFFYNEQFF. The CDR3 nucleotides read TGTGCCAGCAGCGAGGGCAGGGCATTTTTCTACAATGAGCAGTTCTTC.

This clonotype has a handful of counts. The chain has TRBV3-1 and TRBJ2-7; D is perhaps TRBD2 (5 bases). The CDR3 is 13 residues long. V shed 6 bases and J shed 4 bases, with 13 bases lying between them. Germline values: CDR1 LGHDT, CDR2 YNNKEL (reference sequence). The CDR3, as DNA: TGTGCCAGCAGTGGGGAGCCCAAATACGAGCAGTACTTC. Protein sequence: CASSGEPKYEQYF.

There are many counts of this clonotype. The chain joins TRBV2 to TRBJ2-7; D is undetermined. Germline V gene sequence: CDR1 SNHLY, CDR2 FYNNEI. The CDR3 extends over 13 amino acids. Trimming took off 5 bases at V and 3 bases at J, with 11 bases between the two ends. CDR3 residues: CASSLTENYEQYF. CDR3 bases: TGTGCCAGCAGTCTTACCGAAAACTACGAGCAGTACTTC.

This clonotype has more than one count but fewer than ten. The gene calls are TRBV20-1 and TRBJ1-1; no clear D. Per the germline V gene, CDR1 is DFQATT and CDR2 is SNEGSKA (reference sequence). The CDR3 extends over 13 amino acids. V was clipped by 4 bases and J by 2 bases, with 11 bases between them. CDR3 in DNA: TGCAGTGCTAACGACGGACTCAACACTGAAGCTTTCTTT. Translating it yields CSANDGLNTEAFF.

This clonotype was seen many times. V is TRBV7-9 and J is TRBJ2-1; no clear D gene. Germline V gene data show CDR1 as SEHNR and CDR2 as FQNEAQ (reference sequence). The V gene lost 1 base and the J gene lost 9 bases, with 7 bases spanning the gap. The CDR3 runs 12 residues. The CDR3: CASSLDSSEQFF. The DNA of the CDR3 is TGTGCCAGCAGCTTAGACTCCTCTGAGCAGTTCTTC. Using reference TRBV7-9 and TRBJ2-1 for the parts outside the CDR3, the full variable domain is DTGVSQNPRHKITKRGQNVTFRCDPISEHNRLYWYRQTLGQGPEFLTYFQNEAQLEKSRLLSDRFSAERPKGSFSTLEIQRTEQGDSAMYLCASSLDSSEQFFGPGTRLTVL.

This chain uses TRBV4-3 with TRBJ1-5; no clear D gene. The germline V gene encodes CDR1 LGHNA and CDR2 YSLEER. The CDR3 totals 13 residues. Between the trimmed V and J ends, which lost 1 base and 9 bases, there was a span of 10 bases. This CDR3 reads CASSQGVDGPQHF. CDR3 sequence (DNA): TGCGCCAGCAGCCAAGGCGTTGACGGGCCCCAGCATTTT.

The gene calls are TRBV29-1 and TRBJ1-2; 7 bases agree with TRBD1. From germline, CDR1 is SQVTM and CDR2 ANQGSEA. The CDR3 has 12 residues. The CDR3 reads CGGGGTFYGYTF. DNA of the CDR3: TGCGGGGGAGGGGGCACCTTCTATGGCTACACCTTC.

The chain combines TRBV15 with TRBJ2-1; TRBD1 matches 9 bases. V dropped 0 bases and J dropped 9; count of bases not matched to a gene: 6. CDR1 is LNHNV and CDR2 is YYDKDF in the germline V gene (reference sequence). CDR3 length: 15 residues. As DNA, the CDR3 is TGTGCCACCAGCAGAGATTCGGGACAGGGCATTGAGCAGTTCTTC. It yields the protein CATSRDSGQGIEQFF.

This chain joins TRBV7-6 and TRBJ2-5; D not resolved. The CDR3 runs to 16 residues. V lost 3 bases and J lost 2, with 16 bases in between. CDR1 and CDR2 from the germline V gene are SGHVS and FNYEAQ. CDR3 sequence reads: CASSFGPIAIQETQYF. The CDR3 DNA follows: TGTGCCAGCAGCTTTGGGCCAATTGCGATTCAAGAGACCCAGTACTTC.

This chain joins TRBV7-9 and TRBJ1-3; D is unclear. From germline, CDR1 is SEHNR and CDR2 FQNEAQ (reference sequence). CDR3 length equals 13 residues. The V gene lost 6 bases and the J gene lost 2 bases, with 8 bases spanning the gap. The CDR3: CASSLTTGNTIYF. CDR3 sequence (DNA): TGTGCCAGCAGTCTGACCACTGGAAACACCATATATTTT.

The chain uses TRBV25-1 and TRBJ1-5; no clear D gene. Germline CDR1 and CDR2: MGHDK and SYGVNS. This CDR3 spans 14 amino acids. The V gene lost 3 bases and the J gene lost 1 base, with 7 bases spanning the gap. CDR3 bases: TGTGCCAGCAGTGATTCGGGCAGCAATCAGCCCCAGCATTTT. It is translated as CASSDSGSNQPQHF.

This clonotype was detected only a few times. The chain joins TRBV20-1 to TRBJ2-3, with 7 bases that match TRBD2. The V segment lost 6 bases and the J segment 6 bases; nucleotides outside the gene matches: 12. Germline CDR1 reads DFQATT; CDR2 reads SNEGSKA (reference sequence). The CDR3 loop spans 14 amino acids. The CDR3 region has the DNA TGCAGTGCCTACCAGTTGGGGGGGGACGATACGCAGTATTTT. Translated: CSAYQLGGDDTQYF.

The chain is built from TRBV7-2 and TRBJ2-2, with D unresolved. The germline V gene has CDR1 SGHTA and CDR2 FQGNSA. The CDR3 sequence is 15 residues long. Trimming left V 1 base short and J 0 bases short, with 6 bases between. DNA of the CDR3: TGTGCCAGCAGCTTAGGCAGATCGAACACCGGGGAGCTGTTTTTT. Its translation: CASSLGRSNTGELFF.

This clonotype was seen more than once but under ten times. V is TRBV6-1 and J is TRBJ2-7; D not resolved. Germline V gives CDR1 MNHNS, CDR2 SASEGT. This CDR3 region has 12 residues. V was trimmed by 4 bases and J by 5 bases, leaving 9 bases between them. CDR3 amino acids: CASSAQGNEQYF. As DNA, the CDR3 is TGTGCCAGCAGTGCTCAAGGGAACGAGCAGTACTTC.

The chain joins TRBV9 to TRBJ1-5; D gene uncertain. The V gene's germline CDR1 is SGDLS and CDR2 YYNGEE. The CDR3 extends over 14 amino acids. Trimming removed 3 bases at V and 7 bases at J, with 14 bases between. Here the CDR3 DNA reads TGTGCCAGCAGCGCCGACCCCGATCGACAGCCCCAGCATTTT. As protein: CASSADPDRQPQHF. Combining the CDR3 with reference TRBV9 and TRBJ1-5 gives the whole variable domain DSGVTQTPKHLITATGQRVTLRCSPRSGDLSVYWYQQSLDQGLQFLIQYYNGEERAKGNILERFSAQQFPDLHSELNLSSLELGDSALYFCASSADPDRQPQHFGDGTRLSIL.

This chain links TRBV7-3 with TRBJ2-1; 7 bases map to TRBD1. V shed 5 bases, J shed 5 bases, and the junction held 12 bases outside the gene matches. Germline V gene data show CDR1 as SGHTA and CDR2 as FQGTGA. The length of the CDR3 is 16 residues. The CDR3 protein is CASSLRSGQVDNEQFF. DNA for the CDR3: TGTGCCAGCAGCCTAAGGAGCGGACAGGTAGACAATGAGCAGTTCTTC.